This TCR beta chain stems from a study of blood T cell repertoires in COVID-19. Assay: immunoSEQ multiplex PCR; the TCRdb copy retains only in-frame clones and omits some. Of approximately 500,000 clones listed, 70% to 90% were seen once; the top ten hold approximately 2.9%. CDR1 and CDR2 from the germline V gene are SGHTA and FQGTGA. The CDR3 sequence is 14 residues long. The ends were cut back, 5 bases at V and 5 bases at J, with 14 bases in the middle. The chain has TRBV7-3 and TRBJ2-3; a weak D match, TRBD1 (7 bases). Sequenced sample: peripheral blood. The clonotype comes from a human donor in a cohort sampled during active COVID-19. This CDR3 reads CASSQGGGVDTQYF. In DNA form, the CDR3 reads TGTGCCAGCAGCCAGGGGGGAGGAGTAGATACGCAGTATTTT. Filled out from reference TRBV7-3 and TRBJ2-3, the complete variable domain reads GAGVSQTPSNKVTEKGKYVELRCDPISGHTALYWYRQSLGQGPEFLIYFQGTGAADDSGLPNDRFFAVRPEGSVSTLKIQRTERGDSAVYLCASSQGGGVDTQYFGPGTRLTVL.